This T cell receptor (beta chain) came from a study of blood T cell repertoires in COVID-19. The germline V gene has CDR1 SGHTA and CDR2 FQGNSA. Trimming took off 2 bases at V and 1 base at J, with 11 bases between the two ends. This CDR3 region has 15 residues. Here immunoSEQ multiplex PCR was the method, and the copy in TCRdb shows in-frame clones only, minus some. This table holds 100,000 to 120,000 clones, approximately 90% found once. The specimen was peripheral blood. This clonotype originated in a woman aged 70-85 years who had recovered from COVID-19. The rearrangement links TRBV7-2 to TRBJ1-2; TRBD1 might be the D (5 bases). In DNA, the CDR3 is TGTGCCAGCAGCTTAAAGGGGCCAGTTAACTATGGCTACACCTTC. This gives the protein CASSLKGPVNYGYTF.